These T cell receptor beta chains were read from a single sample in a study of molecular identifiers for immune sequencing clone quantification. MiXCR, applied by TCRdb to the PCR reads, yields one record per CDR3 protein. The table lists around 460,000 distinct CDR3 sequences, 20% to 25% of them singletons. Sequenced material: naive CD8+ T cells from blood, with Jurkat cell RNA spiked in. The receptors stem from a human donor in good health. Some libraries in this study had Jurkat cell RNA spiked in. CDR3s include the opening cysteine and the closing phenylalanine or tryptophan. A D gene is named only where the DNA matches it firmly. Some rows mark clone size as missing; the rest say once, few, many or name a class of expanded clone.

CDR3aa | CDR3nt | j_gene | v_gene | abundance | d_gene
CASSPSGVGGEQFF | TGTGCCTCTTCCCCGAGTGGAGTCGGGGGTGAGCAGTTCTTC | TRBJ2-1 | TRBV7-9 | few | -
CASSALGTGGIPRSTGELFF | TGTGCCAGCAGCGCGCTCGGGACTGGGGGGATCCCCCGGTCCACCGGGGAGCTGTTTTTT | TRBJ2-2 | TRBV9 | few | -
CASSPPLTGVEETQYF | TGTGCCAGCAGTCCACCCTTGACAGGGGTGGAAGAGACCCAGTACTTC | TRBJ2-5 | TRBV28 | many | TRBD1
CASSQRGPERNEKLFF | TGTGCCAGCAGCCAGCGGGGCCCGGAGAGGAATGAAAAACTGTTTTTT | TRBJ1-4 | TRBV3-1 | many | -
CASSWGGASYNEQFF | TGTGCCAGCAGCTGGGGGGGGGCTTCCTACAATGAGCAGTTCTTC | TRBJ2-1 | TRBV7-2 | many | -
CASSQDLLGQIVSGANVLTF | TGTGCCAGCAGCCAAGACCTTTTGGGGCAGATAGTCTCTGGGGCCAACGTCCTGACTTTC | TRBJ2-6 | TRBV3-2 | few | -
CASSPQGHEQYF | TGTGCCAGCTCACCACAGGGCCACGAGCAGTACTTC | TRBJ2-7 | TRBV18 | - | -
CASSLRTSGSDEQFF | TGTGCCAGCAGCCTTCGGACTAGCGGGAGTGATGAGCAGTTCTTC | TRBJ2-1 | TRBV14 | few | TRBD2
CASSPPGRSTYEQYF | TGTGCCAGCAGCCCGCCGGGGCGGAGCACCTACGAGCAGTACTTC | TRBJ2-7 | TRBV7-2 | - | -
CASSLAQGASEQYF | TGTGCCAGCAGCTTGGCCCAGGGGGCTAGCGAGCAGTACTTC | TRBJ2-7 | TRBV5-4 | many | TRBD1
CASKLTGAAEAFF | TGTGCCAGCAAATTGACAGGGGCTGCTGAAGCTTTCTTT | TRBJ1-1 | TRBV27 | many | TRBD1
CASSQRVGSDTQYF | TGTGCCAGCAGTCAACGGGTCGGATCAGATACGCAGTATTTT | TRBJ2-3 | TRBV12-3/TRBV12-4 | many | -
CASSLTALPGTGELFF | TGTGCCAGCAGCCTTACAGCCTTGCCGGGCACCGGGGAGCTGTTTTTT | TRBJ2-2 | TRBV7-2 | many | -
CASSFRQSQYF | TGTGCCAGCAGTTTCCGGCAGTCCCAGTACTTC | TRBJ2-5 | TRBV27 | - | -
CASSLGGDPTGEQYF | TGCGCCAGCAGCTTGGGGGGCGATCCTACTGGGGAGCAGTACTTC | TRBJ2-7 | TRBV4-1 | - | -
CASSSRVITGGEDTEAFF | TGTGCCAGCAGCTCCCGCGTTATTACAGGGGGCGAAGACACTGAAGCTTTCTTT | TRBJ1-1 | TRBV5-5 | few | TRBD1
CASTDLKGTANYGYTF | TGCGCCAGCACAGATCTGAAAGGGACCGCGAACTATGGCTACACCTTC | TRBJ1-2 | TRBV10-2 | few | -
CASTPAGARRETQYF | TGTGCCAGCACCCCGGCGGGAGCTCGCCGGGAGACCCAGTACTTC | TRBJ2-5 | TRBV28 | many | TRBD2
CASGPILASGANVLTF | TGTGCCAGCGGGCCTATTCTAGCTTCCGGGGCCAACGTCCTGACTTTC | TRBJ2-6 | TRBV11-2 | - | -
CASRETGMSSYEQYF | TGTGCCAGCAGGGAGACAGGGATGAGCTCCTACGAGCAGTACTTC | TRBJ2-7 | TRBV27 | - | TRBD1
CASSIEGSEQYF | TGTGCCAGTAGTATTGAGGGAAGCGAGCAGTACTTC | TRBJ2-7 | TRBV19 | few | -
CASSPGPSVNLNTEAFF | TGTGCCAGCTCACCTGGGCCGTCAGTCAACCTGAACACTGAAGCTTTCTTT | TRBJ1-1 | TRBV18 | few | -
CASSTGGAIALDEQFF | TGTGCCAGCAGCACCGGGGGGGCCATAGCTCTCGATGAGCAGTTCTTC | TRBJ2-1 | TRBV11-2 | few | TRBD2
CASSQGLAGYNEQFF | TGCGCCAGCAGCCAGGGACTAGCGGGTTACAATGAGCAGTTCTTC | TRBJ2-1 | TRBV4-3 | many | TRBD2
CASRPDHSSYEQYF | TGTGCCAGCAGACCAGACCATAGCTCCTACGAGCAGTACTTC | TRBJ2-7 | TRBV5-4 | many | -
CATRRGPYEQYF | TGTGCCACCAGAAGAGGACCCTACGAGCAGTACTTC | TRBJ2-7 | TRBV24-1 | many | -
CASSTGPQEGQETQYF | TGTGCCAGCAGTACCGGGCCCCAAGAGGGACAAGAGACCCAGTACTTC | TRBJ2-5 | TRBV28 | few | -
CASSTLQGAGEQFF | TGTGCCAGCAGCACTCTACAGGGGGCGGGTGAGCAGTTCTTC | TRBJ2-1 | TRBV7-6 | - | TRBD1